These T cell receptor beta chains were read from a single sample in a study of CD8+CD57+ T cells in acquired aplastic anemia. In TCRdb, the reads were re-called with MiXCR into one record per CDR3 protein. The table records 300,000 or so distinct CDR3 sequences, approximately 57% of them present only once. The sequencing sample was made of sorted CD4+, CD8+, or CD8+CD57+ T cells (not recorded which) from PBMCs. The receptors were gathered from a human donor with severe aplastic anemia or a healthy control (not recorded which). Each CDR3 is given with its conserved first and last residue. A D gene is named only where the DNA matches it firmly. Size is omitted from some rows. Given values are once, few, many or a class for expanded clones.

V gene	clone size	J gene	D gene	CDR3 DNA	CDR3 protein
TRBV7-8	few	TRBJ1-6	-	TGTGCCAGCAGCCCTAGGTCTCAGGGGTCCTCACCCCTCCACTTT	CASSPRSQGSSPLHF
TRBV27	many	TRBJ1-2	-	TGTGCCAGCCGGGGGGGGTTTGATGCCTACACCTTC	CASRGGFDAYTF
TRBV7-9	-	TRBJ2-7	TRBD2	TGTGCCAGCGCCCGCCGGGGGGGGCACCAGTACTTC	CASARRGGHQYF
TRBV10-3	-	TRBJ2-2	-	TGTGCCATCAGTCCGTGGACAGCCGGAGGGGCACACACCGGGGAGCTGTTTTTT	CAISPWTAGGAHTGELFF
TRBV10-3	-	TRBJ2-2	-	TGTGCCATCAGTGAGTCGGAGGGGACCGCGAACACCGGGGAGCTGTTTTTT	CAISESEGTANTGELFF
TRBV7-6	-	TRBJ2-5	-	TGTGCCAGCAGCTTAGCTAAACAGACCCAGTACTTC	CASSLAKQTQYF
TRBV9	-	TRBJ1-1	-	TGTGCCAGCAGCGCACGTCCACCGGGAGTTTACACTGAAGCTTTCTTT	CASSARPPGVYTEAFF
TRBV6-4	-	TRBJ2-7	TRBD1	TGTGCCAGCAGTGACTCGAGGGGGACAGGGGTCAGGACCTACGAGCAGTACTTC	CASSDSRGTGVRTYEQYF
TRBV11-2	few	TRBJ2-1	-	TGTGCCAGCAGCCCCCGGTCCGGGTACGAGCAGTTCTTC	CASSPRSGYEQFF
TRBV19	-	TRBJ2-5	-	TGTGCCAGTAGTATCATGGACAGCTCCGGGGAGACCCAGTACTTC	CASSIMDSSGETQYF
TRBV7-9	-	TRBJ2-5	TRBD2	TGTGCCAGCGGCCCCCTAGCGGGGTTTGAGACCCAGTACTTC	CASGPLAGFETQYF
TRBV11-2	-	TRBJ1-4	-	TGTGCCAGCAGCTTTGGACTAGCGGGAGAAAAACTGTTTTTT	CASSFGLAGEKLFF
TRBV7-9	-	TRBJ2-1	TRBD1	TGTGCCAGCAGCTCAGGGGGCAACAGCAATGAGCAGTTCTTC	CASSSGGNSNEQFF
TRBV5-1	many	TRBJ2-5	TRBD2	TGCGCCAGCAGCTTGGGGGGGGGACGGAGGACGGGAAACCAAGAGACCCAGTACTTC	CASSLGGGRRTGNQETQYF
TRBV10-3	-	TRBJ2-7	-	TGTGCCAGCAGTTACGCCTCCGGGACCTACGAGCAGTACTTC	CASSYASGTYEQYF
TRBV6-1	-	TRBJ1-6	-	TGTGCCAGCAGTGAACAGGGGAATTCACCCCTCCACTTT	CASSEQGNSPLHF
TRBV2	-	TRBJ2-7	TRBD1	TGTGCCAGCAGGGGACAGGGTCCCTACGAGCAGTACTTC	CASRGQGPYEQYF
TRBV9	-	TRBJ2-5	-	TGTGCCAGCAGCGTAGACCCCAATCAGCCCCAGTACTTC	CASSVDPNQPQYF
TRBV2	-	TRBJ1-2	-	TGTGCCAGCAGTGACAGACAAAATAACTATGGCTACACCTTC	CASSDRQNNYGYTF
TRBV2	-	TRBJ1-5	-	TGTGCCAGCAGGGGGTCCAGGGATCAGCCCCAGCATTTT	CASRGSRDQPQHF
TRBV7-9	-	TRBJ2-7	TRBD2	TGTGCCAGCAGCCCCGGGACAGCTCTAGCGGGAGGGCCTCGTAACGAGCAGTACTTC	CASSPGTALAGGPRNEQYF